This is a list of T cell receptor beta chains from one sample in a study of post-analysis software for immune sequencing data. TCRdb re-derived calls from the PCR reads in MiXCR, one entry per CDR3 protein. This table has about 460,000 distinct CDR3 sequences, less than 45% appearing once. The sequencing sample was made of blood. Receptor source: a girl aged 5-17 years with multiple sclerosis. Each CDR3 is given with its conserved first and last residue. A D gene is named only where the DNA matches it firmly. Rows may omit the clone size; those that give it use once, few, many or a size class.

d_call,j_call,v_call,clone_size,cdr3_nt,cdr3_aa
-,TRBJ2-5,TRBV24-1,many,TGTGCCACCAGTGATACCAGATTAGCCGAAGAGACCCAGTACTTC,CATSDTRLAEETQYF
-,TRBJ2-5,TRBV20-1,few,TGCAGTGCTAGAGACTTCGGTGTGGAGACCCAGTACTTC,CSARDFGVETQYF
TRBD2,TRBJ2-7,TRBV20-1,-,TGCAGTGCCATAGGCGGGACTAGCGGGACCTACGAGCAGTACTTC,CSAIGGTSGTYEQYF
-,TRBJ2-7,TRBV20-1,-,TGCAGTGCTCCGGACGGTTCCTACGAGCAGTACTTC,CSAPDGSYEQYF
-,TRBJ2-2,TRBV10-3,-,TGTGCCATCAGTGAGCCGATAGCGGCTAACACCGGGGAGCTGTTTTTT,CAISEPIAANTGELFF
-,TRBJ2-3,TRBV20-1,few,TGCAGTGCTAGAGAGTCCCATGATACGCAGTATTTT,CSARESHDTQYF
-,TRBJ2-6,TRBV20-1,few,TGCAGTGCTAGAGATGGGACTGGGGCCAACGTCCTGACTTTC,CSARDGTGANVLTF
TRBD2,TRBJ2-7,TRBV5-1,-,TGCGCCAGCAGCGATCTAGCGGGAGTAGTTGAGCAGTACTTC,CASSDLAGVVEQYF
-,TRBJ1-5,TRBV25-1,-,TGTGCCAGCAGTGAACGAGGTGATCAGCCCCAGCATTTT,CASSERGDQPQHF
-,TRBJ2-3,TRBV12-3/TRBV12-4,-,TGTGCCAGCAGGCTTACTAGCAAGAGCACAGATACGCAGTATTTT,CASRLTSKSTDTQYF
-,TRBJ1-1,TRBV28,few,TGTGCCAGCAGTATACTGGACACTGAAGCTTTCTTT,CASSILDTEAFF
-,TRBJ2-7,TRBV18,once,TGTGCCAGCTCACCACCATCTTCCCCTAGCCACGAGCAGTACTTC,CASSPPSSPSHEQYF
-,TRBJ1-2,TRBV12-3/TRBV12-4,-,TGTGCCAGCACCCGCCTTGGGGCAGGGAATGGCTACACCTTC,CASTRLGAGNGYTF
-,TRBJ1-4,TRBV12-3/TRBV12-4,-,TGTGCCAGCAGTTGGTTAACAGGGAGGGAAAAACTGTTTTTT,CASSWLTGREKLFF
-,TRBJ1-5,TRBV20-1,few,TGCGGTGCATTATCCGGGCGGGGTCGGACTCAGCCCCAGCATTTT,CGALSGRGRTQPQHF
-,TRBJ2-5,TRBV10-3,few,TGTGCCATCAGTGAGTCCCGGGGAGAGACCCAGTACTTC,CAISESRGETQYF
-,TRBJ1-5,TRBV9,-,TGTGCCAGCAGCCCCTTTGGCGGCCCCAATCAGCCCCAGCATTTT,CASSPFGGPNQPQHF
TRBD2,TRBJ2-7,TRBV4-1,once,TGCGCCAGCAGCCAAGGGACTAGCGGTCATTACGAGCGGTACTTC,CASSQGTSGHYERYF
-,TRBJ2-5,TRBV24-1,-,TGTGCCACCAGTGACCCGAGGCAGCGGGAGACCCAGTACTTC,CATSDPRQRETQYF
-,TRBJ1-6,TRBV12-3/TRBV12-4,-,TGTGCCAGCAGTTGCGCCAGGGATAATTCACCCCTCCACTTT,CASSCARDNSPLHF
TRBD2,TRBJ2-3,TRBV7-2,-,TGTGCCAGCAGCCCCCCTAGCGGGAGGGGGTCAGATACGCAGTATTTT,CASSPPSGRGSDTQYF
TRBD1,TRBJ1-1,TRBV3-1,-,TGTGCCAGCAGCCGACGACAGGGGATGAACACTGAAGCTTTCTTT,CASSRRQGMNTEAFF
TRBD1,TRBJ1-2,TRBV29-1,-,TGCAGCGTAGACAGGGGAATGGAGGGCTACACCTTC,CSVDRGMEGYTF
TRBD2,TRBJ2-1,TRBV3-1,few,TGTGCCAGCAGCCCGGGACTAGCGGGAGATGAGCAGTTCTTC,CASSPGLAGDEQFF
-,TRBJ2-1,TRBV29-1,-,TGCAGCGTGGCCGCGGACCCGTACAATGAGCAGTTCTTC,CSVAADPYNEQFF
TRBD1,TRBJ2-5,TRBV29-1,few,TGCAGCGTTGAAAAAAGACAGGGCGGGGAGACCCAGTACTTC,CSVEKRQGGETQYF
TRBD1,TRBJ1-1,TRBV6-2/TRBV6-3,-,TGTGCCAGCAGCCCCGGGACAGGGGAAACTGAAGCTTTCTTT,CASSPGTGETEAFF
-,TRBJ1-2,TRBV29-1,-,TGCAGCTCCGAGGGTCCGGGGGGCGCCAACTATGGCTACACCTTC,CSSEGPGGANYGYTF
-,TRBJ2-7,TRBV29-1,-,TGCAGCGTTCAACCGACGGGATACGAGCAGTACTTC,CSVQPTGYEQYF
-,TRBJ1-1,TRBV11-2,-,TGTGCCAGCAGCTTAGAATCGGTCAGAACTGAAGCTTTCTTT,CASSLESVRTEAFF
TRBD2,TRBJ2-2,TRBV20-1,few,TGCAGTGCTAGCGGTCTCGCCAGTCTCAAACTAGCGGGAGCCGGCGGGGAGCTGTTTTTT,CSASGLASLKLAGAGGELFF
TRBD2,TRBJ2-1,TRBV7-8,-,TGTGCCAGCAGCTTAGCCGGACTAGCGGGAGGATGGAATGAGCAGTTCTTC,CASSLAGLAGGWNEQFF